These T cell receptor beta chains were read from a single sample in a study of T cell repertoires in aging, cancer and after chemotherapy. TCRdb re-analysed the multiplex PCR reads in MiXCR, keeping a single row per CDR3 protein. The table has about 2,500 distinct CDR3 sequences, about 31% seen once. The sequenced sample consisted of blood. The receptors come from a human donor with a solid tumor. The CDR3 runs from the conserved cysteine through the conserved F or W.

V,J,CDR3
TRBV30,TRBJ1-2,CAWSVPFRGEGYTF
TRBV27,TRBJ2-7,CASSPEWQNYEQYF
TRBV7-9,TRBJ1-1,CASSSSTESDTEAFF
TRBV12-3/TRBV12-4,TRBJ1-6,CASRELGSPLHF
TRBV19,TRBJ2-7,CASSPHFRAYEQYF
TRBV7-6,TRBJ1-1,CASSLYTAVVAFF
TRBV15,TRBJ1-2,CATSRSGTASPYYGYTF
TRBV7-6,TRBJ2-2,CASSPGTGGTGELFF
TRBV29-1,TRBJ1-2,CSVDPTGADYGYTF
TRBV7-2,TRBJ1-5,CASSLGQSGNQPQHF
TRBV19,TRBJ1-1,CASIAWLGYTEAFF
TRBV12-3/TRBV12-4,TRBJ2-5,CASGTSGRQETQYF
TRBV5-6,TRBJ1-3,CASSRLDRNSGNTIYF
TRBV7-2,TRBJ2-5,CASSVQVGRDRETQYF
TRBV10-3,TRBJ2-5,CAISETITTRETQYF
TRBV5-1,TRBJ2-7,CASSLVPNEQYF
TRBV6-6,TRBJ2-1,CASNVGSTYNEQFF
TRBV5-6,TRBJ2-7,CASSHGGVGTYEQYF
TRBV12-3/TRBV12-4,TRBJ1-4,CASSRDNGNNEKLFF
TRBV27,TRBJ1-1,CASSLILGQGNTEAFF
TRBV7-6,TRBJ2-2,CASSLRTGVDTGELFF
TRBV5-6,TRBJ2-7,CASSFSGRGYEQYF
TRBV7-2,TRBJ2-3,CASSLKDTQYF
TRBV7-5,TRBJ2-1,CISVSEPCTKREGRRIEQFF
TRBV5-6,TRBJ2-1,CASSRTRFDYNEQFF
TRBV19,TRBJ1-5,CASSMQDSNQPQHF
TRBV5-1,TRBJ2-7,CASSFQIGGDYEQYF
TRBV6-5,TRBJ2-7,CASSYSTGGPYEQYF
TRBV29-1,TRBJ1-1,CSVEGARDTEAFF
TRBV6-5,TRBJ2-7,CASSYGSTSYEQYF
TRBV15,TRBJ1-6,CDTSRDSYNSPLHF
TRBV20-1,TRBJ2-3,CSAGGVGTDTQYF
TRBV7-9,TRBJ2-5,CASSLVNQETQYF
TRBV10-3,TRBJ2-1,CAISDSRFVFSDEQFF